This entry concerns a single T cell receptor beta chain. Antigen: not known. Read coverage stops 3 residues before the CDR3 terminus; the germline J gene supplies the remainder. The entry originates in a study of T cells in women clearing cervical HPV infection. Study summary: Case blood was drawn when the lesion was first found; control blood after infection became undetectable. Case blood was drawn a median about 150 days after lesion detection.

The CDR3 runs to 13 residues. The ends lost 0 bases at V and 8 bases at J; junction bases unmatched: 2. Germline loops: CDR1 SGHDT, CDR2 YYEEEE. General study points: Cases carried less TRBV6-7 than controls: about 0.1% versus 0.15%. Repertoire richness, not evenness, was significantly elevated in CIN3+ cases versus controls.

Measured with immunoSEQ multiplex PCR; TCRdb has only the in-frame clones, and not every one. This sample's clone table lists 49,000 or so clones. The J gene is TRBJ1-3, the V gene TRBV5-6, with 7 bases identical to TRBD1. The receptor was isolated from a woman between 18 and 75 years old with a cervical HPV16 infection that either progressed to CIN3+ or cleared (not recorded which). The sample comprised blood buffy coat. The chain's CDR3 is CASSLDRGDTIYF. The part of the CDR3 DNA that was read is TGTGCCAGCAGCTTGGACAGGGGCGACACC.